Given below is one T cell receptor (beta chain) in context. Its antigen is not known. These data belong to a study of blood T cell dynamics during melanoma immunotherapy. In the study overall: Metastatic melanoma patients received first-line pembrolizumab or nivolumab plus ipilimumab. General observations from the study: The most clonal sorted CD8+ subset, immune-effector cells, was closest to cell-free DNA CDR3 sequences.

The method was immunoSEQ multiplex PCR; TCRdb's version includes in-frame clones alone and lacks a portion of them. Of under 15,000 clones detected, about 93% appear once; the ten largest clones hold less than 0.2%. CDR1 is SGDLS, CDR2 YYNGEE, per germline. This CDR3 has 15 amino acids. V lost 4 bases to trimming and J lost 5 bases, with 18 bases between them. Time point described: week 3, after first cycle of checkpoint inhibitor. The chain couples TRBV9 to TRBJ2-5, with a weak D call TRBD1 (5 bases). Sequences were derived from effector memory CD8+ T cells from blood, sampled from a patient treated with checkpoint blockade. The sequence was collected from a human donor with melanoma. This CDR3 is CASSPQGNEWETQYF. CDR3 sequence (DNA): TGTGCCAGCAGCCCTCAGGGTAACGAGTGGGAGACCCAGTACTTC.